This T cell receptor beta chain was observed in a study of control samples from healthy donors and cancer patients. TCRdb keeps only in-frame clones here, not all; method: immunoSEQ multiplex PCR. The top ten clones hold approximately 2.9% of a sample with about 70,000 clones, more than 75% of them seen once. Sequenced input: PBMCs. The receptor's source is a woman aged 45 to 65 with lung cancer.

The CDR3, as DNA: TGCGCCAGCAGTGCCGGGGGCTCCTACAATGAGCAGTTCTTC. Its protein product is CASSAGGSYNEQFF. V usage is TRBV10-1 and J usage is TRBJ2-1; tentative D call: TRBD2 (6 bases). V lost 4 bases, J lost 0 bases, and 7 bases lay in between. CDR1 and CDR2 from the germline V gene are WNHNN and SYGVQD (reference sequence). The CDR3 is made up of 14 amino acids.